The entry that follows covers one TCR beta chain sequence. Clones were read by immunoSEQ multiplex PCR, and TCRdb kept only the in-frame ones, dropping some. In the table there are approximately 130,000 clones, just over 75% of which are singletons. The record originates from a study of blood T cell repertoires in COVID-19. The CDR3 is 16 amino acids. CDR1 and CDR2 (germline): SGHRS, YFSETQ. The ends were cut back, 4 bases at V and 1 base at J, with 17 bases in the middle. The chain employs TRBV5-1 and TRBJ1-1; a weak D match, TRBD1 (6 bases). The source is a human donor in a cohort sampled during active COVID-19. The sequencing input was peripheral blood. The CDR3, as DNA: TGCGCCAGCAGCGGGAGGGGGACCATAAGGAACACTGAAGCTTTCTTT. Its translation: CASSGRGTIRNTEAFF.